This T cell receptor (beta chain) comes out of a study of radiotherapy plus CTLA-4 blockade in lung cancer (dated by TCRdb to the late 2010s). Describing the broader study: Objective responses occurred in roughly 20% of enrolled patients, and about 30% achieved disease control. General study outcomes and caveats: Increased serum interferon-beta after radiation, together with early dynamic changes in blood T cell clones, were reported to be the strongest predictors of response. After treatment with radiotherapy and ipilimumab, TCR clones that originated in tumors expanded in peripheral blood.

V gives up 0 bases and J gives up 1 base, and the segment between their germline ends measures 7 bases. The CDR3 spans 15 residues, from the cysteine through the phenylalanine. The sequence is cut down to CDR3 DNA, 45 bases in frame from base 1. Per the germline V gene, LGHNA is the CDR1 and YSLEER is the CDR2. This clone has a handful of counts. It has no known antigen specificity. Per-nucleotide qualities are absent, and no much larger clonotype sits a single base away. The receptor library was made with the immunoSEQ multiplex PCR assay. TCRdb stores this immuneACCESS table with in-frame sequences only. Part of the clones is absent; in the studies checked, under half of the shortfall reflects unresolved V genes, and no reason is known for the rest. This sample comprises 30,000 or so clones, more than 70% of them detected only once. The ten top clones hold approximately 4.5% of the sample. The study evaluated CTLA-4 blockade (ipilimumab) given together with focal radiation therapy in patients who had chemo-refractory metastatic non-small-cell lung cancer.

This receptor was obtained from a human donor with non-small cell lung cancer whose response to radiotherapy plus ipilimumab could not be evaluated. The sequencing used peripheral blood, collected from a patient treated with radiotherapy plus ipilimumab. Recombination linked TRBV4-3 to TRBJ1-5; D gene: possibly TRBD1, on 6 matching bases. Here is the DNA: TGCGCCAGCAGCCAAGAACAGGGAAGCAATCAGCCCCAGCATTTT. This codes for CASSQEQGSNQPQHF.